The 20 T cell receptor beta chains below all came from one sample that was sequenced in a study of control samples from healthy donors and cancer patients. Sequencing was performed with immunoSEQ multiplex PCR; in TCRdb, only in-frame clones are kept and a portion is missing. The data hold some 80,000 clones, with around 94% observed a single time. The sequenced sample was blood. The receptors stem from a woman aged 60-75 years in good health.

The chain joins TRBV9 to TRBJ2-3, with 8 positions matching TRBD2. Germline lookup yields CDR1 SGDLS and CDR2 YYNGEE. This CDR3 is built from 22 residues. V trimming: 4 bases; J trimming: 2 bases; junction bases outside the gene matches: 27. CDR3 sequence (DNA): TGTGCCAGCAGCCCTTCCACGGGGTGGGCGGGAGGTACCCTCATCATCACAGATACGCAGTATTTT. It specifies CASSPSTGWAGGTLIITDTQYF.

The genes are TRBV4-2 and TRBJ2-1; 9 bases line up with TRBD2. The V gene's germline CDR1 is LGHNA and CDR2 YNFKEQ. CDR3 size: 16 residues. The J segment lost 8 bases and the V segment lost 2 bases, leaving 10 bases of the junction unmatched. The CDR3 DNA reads TGTGCCAGCAGCCAACCTACCGGGACTAGCAGTTATGAGCAGTTCTTC. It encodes CASSQPTGTSSYEQFF.

CDR3 loop: CATSDNRGSLGQYF. In nucleotides, the CDR3 is TGTGCCACCAGTGATAACAGGGGGAGTTTAGGGCAGTACTTC. The chain combines TRBV24-1 with TRBJ2-7; 8 bases agree with TRBD1. This CDR3 comprises 14 residues. Germline V CDR1 and CDR2: KGHDR, SFDVKD. The junction had 9 bases not matched to a gene; V was cut back by 3 bases and J by 9 bases.

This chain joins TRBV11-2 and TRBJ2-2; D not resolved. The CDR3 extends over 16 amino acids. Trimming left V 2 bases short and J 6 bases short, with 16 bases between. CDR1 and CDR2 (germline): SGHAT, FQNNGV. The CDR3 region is CASSLRVSGGAGELFF. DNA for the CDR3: TGTGCCAGCAGCTTACGAGTCTCTGGTGGGGCCGGGGAGCTGTTTTTT.

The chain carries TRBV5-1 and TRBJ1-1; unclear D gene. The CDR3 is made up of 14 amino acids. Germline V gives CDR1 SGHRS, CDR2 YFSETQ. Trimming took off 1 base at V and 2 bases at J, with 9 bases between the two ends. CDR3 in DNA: TGCGCCAGCAGCTTGAGGGTCCCCAACACTGAAGCTTTCTTT. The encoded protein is CASSLRVPNTEAFF.

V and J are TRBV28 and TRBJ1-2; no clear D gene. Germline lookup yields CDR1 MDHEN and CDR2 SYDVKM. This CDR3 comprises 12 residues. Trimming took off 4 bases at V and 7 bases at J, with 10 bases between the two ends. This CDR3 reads CASSSRSTGYTF. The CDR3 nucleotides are TGTGCCAGCAGTTCCCGCTCTACTGGCTACACCTTC.

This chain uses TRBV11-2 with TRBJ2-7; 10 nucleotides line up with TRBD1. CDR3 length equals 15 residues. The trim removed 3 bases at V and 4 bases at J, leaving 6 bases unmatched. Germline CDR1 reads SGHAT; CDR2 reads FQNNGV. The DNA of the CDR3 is TGTGCCAGCAGCTTCAACCCGGGACAGGGGTACGAGCAGTACTTC. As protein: CASSFNPGQGYEQYF.

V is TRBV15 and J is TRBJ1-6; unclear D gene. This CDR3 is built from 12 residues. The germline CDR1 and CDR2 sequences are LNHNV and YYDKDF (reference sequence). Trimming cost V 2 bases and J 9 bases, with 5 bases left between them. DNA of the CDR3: TGTGCCACCAGCAGAATCCGTTCACCCCTCCACTTT. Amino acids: CATSRIRSPLHF.

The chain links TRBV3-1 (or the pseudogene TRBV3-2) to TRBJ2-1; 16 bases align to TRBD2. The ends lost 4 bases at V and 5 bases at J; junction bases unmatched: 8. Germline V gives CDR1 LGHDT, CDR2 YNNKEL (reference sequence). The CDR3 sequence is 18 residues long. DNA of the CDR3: TGTGCCAGCAGCCTCTCGGGACTAGCGGGAGGGTATGACAATGAGCAGTTCTTC. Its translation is CASSLSGLAGGYDNEQFF.

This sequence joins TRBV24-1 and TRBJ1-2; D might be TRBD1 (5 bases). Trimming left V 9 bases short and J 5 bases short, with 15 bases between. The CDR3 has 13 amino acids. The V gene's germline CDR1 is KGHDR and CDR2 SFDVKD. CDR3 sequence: CATGGTEEYGYTF. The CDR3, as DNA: TGTGCCACCGGAGGGACGGAAGAGTATGGCTACACCTTC.

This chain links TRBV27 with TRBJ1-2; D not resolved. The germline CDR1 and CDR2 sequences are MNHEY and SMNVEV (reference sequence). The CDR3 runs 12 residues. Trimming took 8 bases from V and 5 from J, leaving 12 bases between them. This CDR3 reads CASWQVGYGYTF. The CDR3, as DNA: TGTGCCAGCTGGCAGGTGGGGTATGGCTACACCTTC.

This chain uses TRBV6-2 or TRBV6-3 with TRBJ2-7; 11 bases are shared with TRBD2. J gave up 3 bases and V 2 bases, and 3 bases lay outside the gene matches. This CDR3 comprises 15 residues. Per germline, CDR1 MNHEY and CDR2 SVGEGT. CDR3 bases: TGTGCCAGCAGTTACCCGACTAGCGGGAACTACGAGCAGTACTTC. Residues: CASSYPTSGNYEQYF.

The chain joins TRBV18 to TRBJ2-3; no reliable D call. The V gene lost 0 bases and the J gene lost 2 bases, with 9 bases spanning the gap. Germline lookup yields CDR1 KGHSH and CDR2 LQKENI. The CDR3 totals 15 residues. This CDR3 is CASSPPSLPTDTQYF. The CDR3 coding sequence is TGTGCCAGCTCACCACCGAGCCTCCCCACAGATACGCAGTATTTT.

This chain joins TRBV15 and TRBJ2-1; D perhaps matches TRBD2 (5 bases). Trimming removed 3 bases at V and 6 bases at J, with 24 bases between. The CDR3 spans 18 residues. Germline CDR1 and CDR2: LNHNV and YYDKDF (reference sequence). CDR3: CATSRGRGRLRESNEQFF. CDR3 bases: TGTGCCACCAGCAGGGGTCGAGGACGGTTAAGGGAGAGCAATGAGCAGTTCTTC.

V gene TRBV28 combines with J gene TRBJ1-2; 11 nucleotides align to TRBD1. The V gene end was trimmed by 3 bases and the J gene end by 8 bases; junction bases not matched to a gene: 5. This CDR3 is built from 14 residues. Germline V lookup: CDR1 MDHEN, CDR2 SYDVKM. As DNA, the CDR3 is TGTGCCAGCAGTTTCCCGGACAGGGGGCAAGGCTACACCTTC. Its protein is CASSFPDRGQGYTF.

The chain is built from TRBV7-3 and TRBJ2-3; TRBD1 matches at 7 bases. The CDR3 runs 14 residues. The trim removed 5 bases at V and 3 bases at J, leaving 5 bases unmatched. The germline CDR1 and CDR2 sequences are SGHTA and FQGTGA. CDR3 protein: CASSRTGGTDTQYF. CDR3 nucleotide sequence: TGTGCCAGCAGCCGGACAGGTGGAACAGATACGCAGTATTTT.

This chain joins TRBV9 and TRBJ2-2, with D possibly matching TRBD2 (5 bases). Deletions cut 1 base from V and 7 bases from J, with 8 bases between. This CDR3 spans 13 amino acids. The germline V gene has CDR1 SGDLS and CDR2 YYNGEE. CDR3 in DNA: TGTGCCAGCAGCGTAAGGGAGAGCGGGGAGCTGTTTTTT. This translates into CASSVRESGELFF.

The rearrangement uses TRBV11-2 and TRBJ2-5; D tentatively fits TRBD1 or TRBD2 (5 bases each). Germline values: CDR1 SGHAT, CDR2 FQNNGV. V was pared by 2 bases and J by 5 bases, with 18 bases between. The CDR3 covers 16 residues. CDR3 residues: CASSLNRDPLGETQYF. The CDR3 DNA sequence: TGTGCCAGCAGCTTAAACCGGGACCCACTAGGGGAGACCCAGTACTTC.

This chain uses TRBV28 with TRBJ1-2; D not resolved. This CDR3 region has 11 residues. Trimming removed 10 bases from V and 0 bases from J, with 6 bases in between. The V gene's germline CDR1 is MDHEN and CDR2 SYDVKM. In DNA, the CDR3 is TGTGCCACGACTTCTAACTATGGCTACACCTTC. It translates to CATTSNYGYTF.

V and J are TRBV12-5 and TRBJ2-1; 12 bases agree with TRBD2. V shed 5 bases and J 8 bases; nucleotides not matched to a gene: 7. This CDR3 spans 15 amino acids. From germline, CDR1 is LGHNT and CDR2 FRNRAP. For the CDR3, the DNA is TGTGCTAGTGGTCCACTAGCGGGAGGCTCCTATGAGCAGTTCTTC. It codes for CASGPLAGGSYEQFF.